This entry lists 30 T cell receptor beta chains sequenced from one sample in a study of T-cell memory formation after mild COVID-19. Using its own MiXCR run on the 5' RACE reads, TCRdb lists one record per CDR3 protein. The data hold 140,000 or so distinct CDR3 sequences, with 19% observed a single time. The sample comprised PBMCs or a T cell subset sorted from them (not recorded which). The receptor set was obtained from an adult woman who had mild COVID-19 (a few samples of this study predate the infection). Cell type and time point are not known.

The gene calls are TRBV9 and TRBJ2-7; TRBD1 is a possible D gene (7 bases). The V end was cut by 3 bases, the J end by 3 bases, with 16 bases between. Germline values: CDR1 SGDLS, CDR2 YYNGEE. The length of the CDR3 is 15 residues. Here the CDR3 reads CASSATGQGGYEQYF. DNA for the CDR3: TGTGCCAGCAGCGCCACCGGGCAGGGGGGCTACGAGCAGTACTTC.

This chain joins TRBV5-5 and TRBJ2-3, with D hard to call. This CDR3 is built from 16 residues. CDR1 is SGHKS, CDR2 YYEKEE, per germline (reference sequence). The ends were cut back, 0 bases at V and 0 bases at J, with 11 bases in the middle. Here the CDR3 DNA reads TGTGCCAGCAGCTTGGGCTGGGCTACCAGCACAGATACGCAGTATTTT. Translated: CASSLGWATSTDTQYF.

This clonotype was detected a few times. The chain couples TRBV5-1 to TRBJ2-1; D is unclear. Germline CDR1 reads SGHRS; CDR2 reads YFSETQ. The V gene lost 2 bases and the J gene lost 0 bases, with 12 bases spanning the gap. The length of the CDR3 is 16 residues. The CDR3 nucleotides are TGCGCCAGCAGCTTTCTGGTATCCCTCTCCTACAATGAGCAGTTCTTC. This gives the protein CASSFLVSLSYNEQFF.

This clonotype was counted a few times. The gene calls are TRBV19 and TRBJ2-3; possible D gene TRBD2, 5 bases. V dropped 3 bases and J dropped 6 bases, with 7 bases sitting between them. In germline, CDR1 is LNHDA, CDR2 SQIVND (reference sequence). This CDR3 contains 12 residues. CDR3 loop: CASSIEGDTQYF. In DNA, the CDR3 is TGTGCCAGTAGTATTGAGGGCGATACGCAGTATTTT.

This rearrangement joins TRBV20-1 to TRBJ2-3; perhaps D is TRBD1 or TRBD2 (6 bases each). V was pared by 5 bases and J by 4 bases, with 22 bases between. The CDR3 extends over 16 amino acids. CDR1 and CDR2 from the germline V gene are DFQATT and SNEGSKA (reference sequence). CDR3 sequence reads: CSAPGRGLIGADTQYF. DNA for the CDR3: TGCAGTGCTCCCGGTCGGGGGCTGATTGGGGCAGATACGCAGTATTTT.

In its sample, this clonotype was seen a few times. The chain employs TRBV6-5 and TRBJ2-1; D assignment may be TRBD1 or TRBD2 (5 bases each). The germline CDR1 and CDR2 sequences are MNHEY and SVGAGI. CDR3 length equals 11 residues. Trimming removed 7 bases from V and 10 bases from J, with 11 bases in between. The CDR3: CASNGGREQFF. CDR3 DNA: TGTGCCAGCAATGGGGGTAGAGAGCAGTTCTTC.

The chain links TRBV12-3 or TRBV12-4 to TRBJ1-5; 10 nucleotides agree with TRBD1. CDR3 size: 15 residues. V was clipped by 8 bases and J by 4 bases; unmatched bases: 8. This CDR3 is CASSPGQGSNQPQHF. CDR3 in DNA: TGTGCCAGCTCACCGGGACAGGGGTCAAATCAGCCCCAGCATTTT.

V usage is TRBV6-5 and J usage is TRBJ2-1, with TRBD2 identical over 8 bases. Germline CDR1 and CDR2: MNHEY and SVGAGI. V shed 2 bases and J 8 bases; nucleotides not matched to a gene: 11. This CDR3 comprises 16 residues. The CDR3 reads CASSYGSGTPGDEQFF. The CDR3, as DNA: TGTGCCAGCAGTTACGGTAGCGGGACTCCGGGGGATGAGCAGTTCTTC.

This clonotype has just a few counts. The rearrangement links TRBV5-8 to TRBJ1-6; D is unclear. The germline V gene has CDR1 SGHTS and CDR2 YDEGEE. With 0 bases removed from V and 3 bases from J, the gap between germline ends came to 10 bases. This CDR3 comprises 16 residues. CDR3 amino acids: CASSLGGNLYNSPLHF. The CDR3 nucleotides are TGTGCCAGCAGCTTGGGGGGAAATCTCTATAATTCACCCCTCCACTTT.

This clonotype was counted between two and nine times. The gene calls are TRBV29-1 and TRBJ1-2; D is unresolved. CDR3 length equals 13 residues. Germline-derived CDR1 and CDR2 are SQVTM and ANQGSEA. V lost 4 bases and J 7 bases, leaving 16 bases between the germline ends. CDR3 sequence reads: CSVVSPRIGGYTF. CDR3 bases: TGCAGCGTTGTAAGCCCCCGGATCGGTGGCTACACCTTC.

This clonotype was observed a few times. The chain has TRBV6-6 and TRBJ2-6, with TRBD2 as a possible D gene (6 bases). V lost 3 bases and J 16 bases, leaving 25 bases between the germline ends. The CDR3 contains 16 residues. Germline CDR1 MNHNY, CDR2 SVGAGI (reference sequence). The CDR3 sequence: CASSYAPVGGASQLTF. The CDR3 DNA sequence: TGTGCCAGCAGTTATGCCCCAGTGGGAGGCGCCAGCCAGCTGACTTTC.

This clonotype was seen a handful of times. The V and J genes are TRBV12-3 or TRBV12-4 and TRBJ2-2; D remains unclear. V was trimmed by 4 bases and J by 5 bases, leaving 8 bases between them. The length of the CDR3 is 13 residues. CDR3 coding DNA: TGTGCCAGCAGTTCTCCCGGGACCGGGGAGCTGTTTTTT. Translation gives CASSSPGTGELFF.

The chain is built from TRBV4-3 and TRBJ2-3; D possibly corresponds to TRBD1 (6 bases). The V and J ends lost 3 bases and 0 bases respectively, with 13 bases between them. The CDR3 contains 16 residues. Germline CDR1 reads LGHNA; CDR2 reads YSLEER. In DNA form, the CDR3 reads TGCGCCAGCAGCCAGGGGACCAGGGGCAGCACAGATACGCAGTATTTT. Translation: CASSQGTRGSTDTQYF.

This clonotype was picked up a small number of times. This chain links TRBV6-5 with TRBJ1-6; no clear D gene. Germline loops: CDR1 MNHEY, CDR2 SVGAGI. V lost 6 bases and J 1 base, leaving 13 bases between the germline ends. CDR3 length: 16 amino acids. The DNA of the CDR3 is TGTGCCAGCAGCCCCGGTCATAGATCCTATAATTCACCCCTCCACTTT. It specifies CASSPGHRSYNSPLHF.

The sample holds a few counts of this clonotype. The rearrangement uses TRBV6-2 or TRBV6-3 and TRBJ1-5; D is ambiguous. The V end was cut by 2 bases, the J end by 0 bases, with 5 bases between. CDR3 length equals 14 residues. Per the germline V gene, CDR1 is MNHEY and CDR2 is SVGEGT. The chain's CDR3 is CASSYASSNQPQHF. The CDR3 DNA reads TGTGCCAGCAGTTACGCGAGTAGCAATCAGCCCCAGCATTTT.

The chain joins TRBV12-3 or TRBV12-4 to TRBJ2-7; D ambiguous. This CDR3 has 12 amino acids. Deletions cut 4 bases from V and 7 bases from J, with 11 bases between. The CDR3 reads CASSSIDLEQYF. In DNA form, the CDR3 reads TGTGCCAGCAGTTCGATAGATCTTGAGCAGTACTTC.

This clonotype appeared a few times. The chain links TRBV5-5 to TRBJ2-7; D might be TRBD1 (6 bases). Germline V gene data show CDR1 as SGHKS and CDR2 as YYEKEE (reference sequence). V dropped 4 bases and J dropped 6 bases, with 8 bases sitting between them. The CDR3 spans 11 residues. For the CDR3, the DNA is TGTGCCAGCAGCGTGGACAGCGAGCAGTACTTC. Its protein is CASSVDSEQYF.

The CDR3 is CASSLRTDGYTF. CDR3 nucleotides: TGTGCCAGCAGCTTAAGAACGGATGGCTACACCTTC. The V call is TRBV7-9, the J call TRBJ1-2, with D unresolved. The V end was cut by 2 bases, the J end by 6 bases, with 7 bases between. The CDR3 has 12 residues. Per the germline V gene, CDR1 is SEHNR and CDR2 is FQNEAQ (reference sequence).

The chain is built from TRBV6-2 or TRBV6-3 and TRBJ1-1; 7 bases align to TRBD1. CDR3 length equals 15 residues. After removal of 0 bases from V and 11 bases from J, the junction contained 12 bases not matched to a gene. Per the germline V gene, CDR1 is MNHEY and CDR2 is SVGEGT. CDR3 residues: CASSYSRPTGVGAFF. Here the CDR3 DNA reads TGTGCCAGCAGTTACTCTCGCCCTACAGGGGTAGGTGCTTTCTTT.

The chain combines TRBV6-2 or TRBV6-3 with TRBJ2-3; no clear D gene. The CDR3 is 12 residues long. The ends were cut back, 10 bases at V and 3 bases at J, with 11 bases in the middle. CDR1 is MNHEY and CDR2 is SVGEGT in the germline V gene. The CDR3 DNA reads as TGTGCCACCACAAGGCCGACAGATACGCAGTATTTT. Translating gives CATTRPTDTQYF.

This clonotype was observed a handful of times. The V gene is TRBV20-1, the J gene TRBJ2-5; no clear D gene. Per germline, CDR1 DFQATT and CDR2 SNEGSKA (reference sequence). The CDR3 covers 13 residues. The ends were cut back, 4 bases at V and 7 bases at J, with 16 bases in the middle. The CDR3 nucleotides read TGCAGTGCTAACGGACCACCTATATGGACCCAGTACTTC. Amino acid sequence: CSANGPPIWTQYF.

The CDR3: CSARGGLAGAGADTQYF. The CDR3 coding sequence is TGCAGTGCTAGAGGGGGACTAGCGGGGGCCGGGGCAGATACGCAGTATTTT. This chain links TRBV20-1 with TRBJ2-3; the match to TRBD2 covers 14 bases. CDR1 is DFQATT and CDR2 is SNEGSKA in the germline V gene (reference sequence). After removal of 1 base from V and 4 bases from J, the junction contained 7 bases not matched to a gene. The CDR3 is 17 residues long.

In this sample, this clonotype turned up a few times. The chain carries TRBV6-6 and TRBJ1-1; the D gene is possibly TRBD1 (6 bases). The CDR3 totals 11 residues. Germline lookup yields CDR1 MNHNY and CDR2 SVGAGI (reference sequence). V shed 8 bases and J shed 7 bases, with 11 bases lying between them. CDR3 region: CASGQSGEAFF. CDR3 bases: TGTGCCAGCGGACAGAGTGGTGAAGCTTTCTTT.

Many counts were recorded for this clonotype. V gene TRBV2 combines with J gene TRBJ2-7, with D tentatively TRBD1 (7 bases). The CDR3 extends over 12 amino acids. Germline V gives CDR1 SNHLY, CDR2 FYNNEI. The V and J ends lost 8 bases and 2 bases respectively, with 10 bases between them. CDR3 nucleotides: TGTGCCAGCGGAGGGGGCACCTACGAGCAGTACTTC. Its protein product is CASGGGTYEQYF.

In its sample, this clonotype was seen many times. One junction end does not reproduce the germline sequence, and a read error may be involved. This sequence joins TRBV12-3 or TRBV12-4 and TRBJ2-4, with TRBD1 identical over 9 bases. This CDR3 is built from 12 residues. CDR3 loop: CASSQNRGQNYF. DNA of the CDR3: TGTGCCAGCAGTCAGAACAGGGGGCAGAACTATTTC.

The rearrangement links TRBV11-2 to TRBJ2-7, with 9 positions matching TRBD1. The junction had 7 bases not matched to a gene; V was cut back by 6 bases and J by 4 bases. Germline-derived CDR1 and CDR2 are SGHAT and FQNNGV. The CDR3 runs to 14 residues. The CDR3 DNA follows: TGTGCCAGCAGTTATACAGGGGGCTTGTACGAGCAGTACTTC. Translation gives CASSYTGGLYEQYF.

CDR3 in DNA: TGCAGTGCTCCCGGGACATCTGCTGGGGCCAACGTCCTGACTTTC. Protein sequence: CSAPGTSAGANVLTF. This chain links TRBV20-1 with TRBJ2-6; D is possibly TRBD1 (6 bases). V dropped 5 bases and J dropped 2 bases, with 13 bases sitting between them. The CDR3 sequence is 15 residues long. Germline CDR1 and CDR2: DFQATT and SNEGSKA (reference sequence).

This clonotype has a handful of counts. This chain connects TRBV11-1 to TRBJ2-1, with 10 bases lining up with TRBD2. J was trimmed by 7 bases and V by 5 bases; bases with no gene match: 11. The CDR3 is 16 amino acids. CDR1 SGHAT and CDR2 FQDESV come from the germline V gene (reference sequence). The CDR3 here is CASSPKRGGFLNEQFF. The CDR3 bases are TGTGCCAGCAGCCCGAAGCGGGGGGGCTTTTTGAATGAGCAGTTCTTC.

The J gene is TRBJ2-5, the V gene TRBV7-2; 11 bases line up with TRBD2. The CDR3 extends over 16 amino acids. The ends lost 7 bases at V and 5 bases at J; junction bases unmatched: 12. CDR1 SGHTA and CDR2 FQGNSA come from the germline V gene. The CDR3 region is CASTFRTSGLGETQYF. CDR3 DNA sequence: TGTGCCAGCACCTTTAGGACTAGCGGGTTGGGGGAGACCCAGTACTTC.

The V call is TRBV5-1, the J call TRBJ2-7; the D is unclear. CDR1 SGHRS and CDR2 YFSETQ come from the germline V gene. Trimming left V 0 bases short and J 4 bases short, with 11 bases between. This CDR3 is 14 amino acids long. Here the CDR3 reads CASSLGVEVYEQYF. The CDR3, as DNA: TGCGCCAGCAGCTTGGGGGTCGAGGTATACGAGCAGTACTTC. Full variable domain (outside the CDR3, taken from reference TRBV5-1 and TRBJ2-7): KAGVTQTPRYLIKTRGQQVTLSCSPISGHRSVSWYQQTPGQGLQFLFEYFSETQRNKGNFPGRFSGRQFSNSRSEMNVSTLELGDSALYLCASSLGVEVYEQYFGPGTRLTVT.